This is a list of T cell receptor beta chains from one sample in a study of post-analysis software for immune sequencing data. TCRdb processed the PCR reads anew with MiXCR; each CDR3 protein has one entry. The sample lists about 160,000 distinct CDR3 sequences; under 40% were seen once. Here the sequenced sample was blood, taken after autologous hematopoietic stem cell transplantation. The receptor set was obtained from a girl under 18 with multiple sclerosis. The CDR3 runs from the conserved cysteine through the conserved F or W. The D gene is left open where the match is weak. The listing skips clone size in some rows; elsewhere it reads once, few, many or a size class.

abundance: many; v_gene: TRBV10-3; j_gene: TRBJ2-5; d_gene: TRBD2; CDR3aa: CAISGSWELAGKETQYF; CDR3nt: TGTGCCATCAGTGGTTCTTGGGAGCTAGCGGGAAAAGAGACCCAGTACTTC
abundance: .; v_gene: TRBV27; j_gene: TRBJ2-1; d_gene: .; CDR3aa: CASSLRGDEQFF; CDR3nt: TGTGCCAGCAGCCTAAGGGGGGATGAGCAGTTCTTC
abundance: .; v_gene: TRBV6-2/TRBV6-3; j_gene: TRBJ2-7; d_gene: .; CDR3aa: CASRPDSARPYEQYF; CDR3nt: TGTGCCAGCAGGCCCGACAGCGCCCGCCCCTACGAGCAGTACTTC
abundance: .; v_gene: TRBV28; j_gene: TRBJ2-1; d_gene: TRBD2; CDR3aa: CASSYWASGFNEQFF; CDR3nt: TGTGCTAGCAGCTACTGGGCTAGCGGGTTCAATGAGCAGTTCTTC
abundance: .; v_gene: TRBV5-6; j_gene: TRBJ2-1; d_gene: .; CDR3aa: CASSLGLIYNEQFF; CDR3nt: TGTGCCAGCAGCTTGGGACTAATCTACAATGAGCAGTTCTTC
abundance: .; v_gene: TRBV7-8; j_gene: TRBJ2-2; d_gene: .; CDR3aa: CASRWDSWNTGELFF; CDR3nt: TGTGCCAGCAGATGGGACTCCTGGAACACCGGGGAGCTGTTTTTT
abundance: .; v_gene: TRBV5-1; j_gene: TRBJ2-1; d_gene: .; CDR3aa: CASSLSAPPSYNEQFF; CDR3nt: TGCGCCAGCAGCTTGAGTGCCCCCCCCTCCTACAATGAGCAGTTCTTC
abundance: .; v_gene: TRBV18; j_gene: TRBJ2-1; d_gene: TRBD2; CDR3aa: CASSGGTSGSYEQFF; CDR3nt: TGTGCCAGCTCAGGAGGGACTAGCGGGAGCTATGAGCAGTTCTTC
abundance: .; v_gene: TRBV5-1; j_gene: TRBJ1-1; d_gene: TRBD1; CDR3aa: CASSLVAGQENTEAFF; CDR3nt: TGCGCCAGCAGCTTGGTGGCGGGACAGGAGAACACTGAAGCTTTCTTT
abundance: few; v_gene: TRBV29-1; j_gene: TRBJ1-1; d_gene: TRBD1; CDR3aa: CSAKGGGGDTEAFF; CDR3nt: TGCAGCGCGAAAGGGGGCGGAGGGGACACTGAAGCTTTCTTT
abundance: .; v_gene: TRBV7-8; j_gene: TRBJ2-7; d_gene: TRBD1; CDR3aa: CASSRRQGPNEQYF; CDR3nt: TGTGCCAGCAGCCGTAGACAGGGCCCCAACGAGCAGTACTTC
abundance: few; v_gene: TRBV15; j_gene: TRBJ2-7; d_gene: .; CDR3aa: CATSRDGDSSYEQYF; CDR3nt: TGTGCCACCAGCAGAGATGGGGACTCCTCCTACGAGCAGTACTTC
abundance: few; v_gene: TRBV12-3/TRBV12-4; j_gene: TRBJ2-7; d_gene: .; CDR3aa: CASSPRMAAYEQYF; CDR3nt: TGTGCCAGCAGCCCCAGAATGGCAGCCTACGAGCAGTACTTC
abundance: few; v_gene: TRBV20-1; j_gene: TRBJ2-5; d_gene: TRBD1; CDR3aa: CSARHKYRGPWREETQYF; CDR3nt: TGCAGTGCTAGACACAAGTACAGGGGACCCTGGAGAGAAGAGACCCAGTACTTC
abundance: .; v_gene: TRBV9; j_gene: TRBJ2-5; d_gene: .; CDR3aa: CASSRRGQQETQYF; CDR3nt: TGTGCCAGCAGTCGACGGGGGCAACAAGAGACCCAGTACTTC
abundance: once; v_gene: TRBV7-9; j_gene: TRBJ2-7; d_gene: TRBD1; CDR3aa: CASSLGPGQGSEQYF; CDR3nt: TGTGCCAGCAGCTTAGGGCCGGGACAGGGTAGCGAGCAGTACTTC
abundance: few; v_gene: TRBV5-1; j_gene: TRBJ2-1; d_gene: TRBD2; CDR3aa: CASSLLLRGRGSSYNEQFF; CDR3nt: TGCGCCAGCAGCTTACTCCTCCGCGGGAGGGGTAGCTCCTACAATGAGCAGTTCTTC
abundance: .; v_gene: TRBV7-7; j_gene: TRBJ2-1; d_gene: TRBD2; CDR3aa: CASSLASGRATLWEQFF; CDR3nt: TGTGCTAGCAGCTTAGCCAGCGGGAGGGCCACCCTCTGGGAGCAGTTCTTC
abundance: .; v_gene: TRBV7-9; j_gene: TRBJ1-5; d_gene: .; CDR3aa: CASSSDSGTHQPQHF; CDR3nt: TGTGCCAGCAGCTCAGACAGCGGGACTCATCAGCCCCAGCATTTT
abundance: .; v_gene: TRBV2; j_gene: TRBJ2-3; d_gene: TRBD2; CDR3aa: CASSEAGLAGSSTDTQYF; CDR3nt: TGTGCCAGCAGTGAAGCGGGACTAGCGGGATCTAGCACAGATACGCAGTATTTT
abundance: .; v_gene: TRBV7-2; j_gene: TRBJ2-1; d_gene: TRBD2; CDR3aa: CASSLRSGRDSYNEQFF; CDR3nt: TGTGCCAGCAGCCTGCGTAGCGGGAGGGACTCCTACAATGAGCAGTTCTTC
abundance: .; v_gene: TRBV7-2; j_gene: TRBJ2-3; d_gene: .; CDR3aa: CASSWPSSDTQYF; CDR3nt: TGTGCCAGCAGCTGGCCGTCGTCCGATACGCAGTATTTT
abundance: few; v_gene: TRBV7-3; j_gene: TRBJ2-1; d_gene: TRBD2; CDR3aa: CASSLTSGSSNEQFF; CDR3nt: TGTGCCAGCAGCTTGACTAGCGGGAGTTCCAATGAGCAGTTCTTC
abundance: .; v_gene: TRBV20-1; j_gene: TRBJ2-7; d_gene: TRBD2; CDR3aa: CSARDLTSVGYEQYF; CDR3nt: TGCAGTGCTAGAGATCTCACTAGCGTTGGCTACGAGCAGTACTTC
abundance: few; v_gene: TRBV20-1; j_gene: TRBJ2-1; d_gene: TRBD2; CDR3aa: CSAYTSGRGNEQFF; CDR3nt: TGCAGTGCATATACTAGCGGGAGGGGAAATGAGCAGTTCTTC
abundance: .; v_gene: TRBV5-1; j_gene: TRBJ1-6; d_gene: .; CDR3aa: CASSLDWGGEIDSPLHF; CDR3nt: TGCGCCAGCAGCTTGGATTGGGGCGGCGAAATTGATTCACCCCTCCACTTT
abundance: once; v_gene: TRBV12-3/TRBV12-4; j_gene: TRBJ1-2; d_gene: .; CDR3aa: CACSFGDLNYGYTF; CDR3nt: TGTGCCTGCAGCTTCGGGGACCTCAACTATGGCTACACCTTC
abundance: few; v_gene: TRBV21-1; j_gene: TRBJ1-2; d_gene: .; CDR3aa: CASSRTQGLGYGYTF; CDR3nt: TGTGCCAGCAGCAGAACTCAGGGGTTGGGCTATGGCTACACCTTC
abundance: few; v_gene: TRBV6-1; j_gene: TRBJ1-2; d_gene: .; CDR3aa: CASSSGTTANYGYTF; CDR3nt: TGTGCCAGCAGCTCAGGGACAACAGCTAACTATGGCTACACCTTC
abundance: .; v_gene: TRBV14; j_gene: TRBJ2-1; d_gene: .; CDR3aa: CASSQDPWGAGEQFF; CDR3nt: TGTGCCAGCAGCCAAGACCCCTGGGGCGCAGGAGAGCAGTTCTTC
abundance: many; v_gene: TRBV7-2; j_gene: TRBJ2-3; d_gene: TRBD2; CDR3aa: CASSLDHGRADTQYF; CDR3nt: TGTGCCAGCAGCTTAGACCACGGGAGGGCAGATACGCAGTATTTT
abundance: many; v_gene: TRBV7-2; j_gene: TRBJ1-6; d_gene: .; CDR3aa: CASSLTASPLHF; CDR3nt: TGTGCCAGCAGCCTAACAGCATCACCCCTCCACTTT
abundance: .; v_gene: TRBV2; j_gene: TRBJ2-1; d_gene: .; CDR3aa: CASSVINTYLTPGSYNEQFF; CDR3nt: TGTGCCAGCAGTGTAATTAATACCTACCTGACTCCTGGGTCCTACAATGAGCAGTTCTTC
abundance: few; v_gene: TRBV29-1; j_gene: TRBJ1-2; d_gene: .; CDR3aa: CSVGRAVPYGYTF; CDR3nt: TGCAGCGTGGGTAGGGCAGTACCCTATGGCTACACCTTC
abundance: .; v_gene: TRBV7-7; j_gene: TRBJ2-6; d_gene: TRBD1; CDR3aa: CASSKGQGITGANALTF; CDR3nt: TGTGCTAGCAGTAAGGGACAGGGAATTACTGGGGCCAACGCCCTGACTTTC
abundance: .; v_gene: TRBV5-5; j_gene: TRBJ1-1; d_gene: .; CDR3aa: CASSLSWREAFF; CDR3nt: TGTGCCAGCAGCTTGAGTTGGAGGGAGGCTTTCTTT
abundance: few; v_gene: TRBV10-3; j_gene: TRBJ2-1; d_gene: TRBD2; CDR3aa: CAISAGSGGRWNEQFF; CDR3nt: TGTGCCATCAGTGCGGGTAGCGGGGGAAGGTGGAATGAGCAGTTCTTC
abundance: .; v_gene: TRBV7-9; j_gene: TRBJ2-5; d_gene: .; CDR3aa: CASSLPFQTQYF; CDR3nt: TGTGCCAGCAGCCTACCTTTTCAGACCCAGTACTTC
abundance: many; v_gene: TRBV29-1; j_gene: TRBJ1-1; d_gene: .; CDR3aa: CSVEGEIAEAFF; CDR3nt: TGCAGCGTTGAGGGGGAGATCGCTGAAGCTTTCTTT
abundance: .; v_gene: TRBV6-2/TRBV6-3; j_gene: TRBJ2-1; d_gene: .; CDR3aa: CASSHTANEQFF; CDR3nt: TGTGCCAGCAGCCATACGGCCAATGAGCAGTTCTTC
abundance: .; v_gene: TRBV12-3/TRBV12-4; j_gene: TRBJ2-3; d_gene: TRBD2; CDR3aa: CASSPSGLAGHTDTQYF; CDR3nt: TGTGCCAGCAGTCCGTCAGGACTAGCGGGGCACACAGATACGCAGTATTTT
abundance: many; v_gene: TRBV5-1; j_gene: TRBJ1-4; d_gene: TRBD1; CDR3aa: CASSLGGQGSEKLFF; CDR3nt: TGCGCCAGCAGCTTGGGGGGACAGGGAAGTGAAAAACTGTTTTTT
abundance: few; v_gene: TRBV29-1; j_gene: TRBJ1-1; d_gene: .; CDR3aa: CSVEDRRLGPQGHTEAFF; CDR3nt: TGCAGCGTTGAAGATCGCCGCCTTGGTCCCCAGGGTCACACTGAAGCTTTCTTT
abundance: .; v_gene: TRBV7-2; j_gene: TRBJ1-1; d_gene: .; CDR3aa: CASTNRGGNTEAFF; CDR3nt: TGTGCCAGCACCAATAGGGGGGGGAACACTGAAGCTTTCTTT
abundance: .; v_gene: TRBV13; j_gene: TRBJ2-3; d_gene: TRBD2; CDR3aa: CASSLSGSIDTQYF; CDR3nt: TGTGCCAGCAGCCTTAGCGGGAGCATAGATACGCAGTATTTT
abundance: medium-sized; v_gene: TRBV7-9; j_gene: TRBJ2-7; d_gene: .; CDR3aa: CASSLGDGYEQYF; CDR3nt: TGTGCCAGCAGCTTAGGGGACGGCTACGAGCAGTACTTC
abundance: .; v_gene: TRBV9; j_gene: TRBJ2-1; d_gene: .; CDR3aa: CASSVGGPSNEQFF; CDR3nt: TGTGCCAGCAGCGTCGGGGGGCCCAGCAATGAGCAGTTCTTC
abundance: .; v_gene: TRBV6-2/TRBV6-3; j_gene: TRBJ1-1; d_gene: .; CDR3aa: CASSRTRDAAFF; CDR3nt: TGTGCCAGCAGTAGGACCCGCGATGCAGCTTTCTTT